This T cell receptor beta chain was recovered during a study of blood T cell repertoires in COVID-19. Study context: Researchers got acute and convalescent COVID-19 samples from the United States, Italy and Spain. T cells, B-cell-depleted T cells, or PBMCs supplied cDNA or gDNA.

Sequencing was performed with immunoSEQ multiplex PCR; in TCRdb, only in-frame clones are kept and a portion is missing. The sample has about 240,000 clones, around 89% seen once. CDR1 is SGHAT, CDR2 FQNNGV, per germline. V shed 2 bases and J shed 7 bases, with 6 bases lying between them. CDR3 length: 12 residues. Individuals aged about 18 to 89 years were recruited from fewer than 25 US areas. Cohort 3 donors counted as recovered after two negative PCRs, clearance, or resolved symptoms. The rearrangement joins TRBV11-2 to TRBJ2-1; TRBD2 might be the D (5 bases). This receptor was identified in a woman aged 30 to 39 who had recovered from COVID-19. The sample comprised PBMCs or T cells enriched from blood (not recorded which). The CDR3 region is CASSLSGNEQFF. CDR3 DNA sequence: TGTGCCAGCAGCTTATCGGGGAATGAGCAGTTCTTC.